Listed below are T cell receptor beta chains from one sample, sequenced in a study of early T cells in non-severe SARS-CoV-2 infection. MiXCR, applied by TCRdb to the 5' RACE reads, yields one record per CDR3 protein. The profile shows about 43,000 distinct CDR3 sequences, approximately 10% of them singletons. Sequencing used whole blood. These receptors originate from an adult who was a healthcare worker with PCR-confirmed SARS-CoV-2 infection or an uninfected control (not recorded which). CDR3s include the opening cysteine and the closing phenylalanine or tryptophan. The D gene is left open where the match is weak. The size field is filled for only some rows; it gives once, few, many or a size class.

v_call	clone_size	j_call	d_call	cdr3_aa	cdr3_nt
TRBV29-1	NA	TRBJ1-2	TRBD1	CSGVQGPNYGYTF	TGCAGCGGTGTACAGGGGCCCAACTATGGCTACACCTTC
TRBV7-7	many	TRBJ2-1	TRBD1	CASSDRTGGNEQFF	TGTGCTAGCAGCGACCGGACAGGCGGGAATGAGCAGTTCTTC
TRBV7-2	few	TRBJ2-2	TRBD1	CASKSWTGGAGELFF	TGTGCCAGCAAATCCTGGACAGGGGGTGCCGGGGAGCTGTTTTTT
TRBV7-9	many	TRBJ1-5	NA	CASSLDTSYSNQPQHF	TGTGCCAGCAGCTTAGACACAAGCTATAGCAATCAGCCCCAGCATTTT
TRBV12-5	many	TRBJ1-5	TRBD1	CASARDRLQPQHF	TGTGCTAGTGCTCGGGACAGGCTTCAGCCCCAGCATTTT
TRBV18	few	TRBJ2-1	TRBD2	CASSNLLAMAGSEQFF	TGTGCCAGCTCAAATTTACTAGCGATGGCTGGGAGTGAGCAGTTCTTC
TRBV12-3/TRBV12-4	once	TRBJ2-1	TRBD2	CASSRPLAGGWNEQFF	TGTGCCAGCAGTCGCCCACTAGCGGGGGGGTGGAATGAGCAGTTCTTC
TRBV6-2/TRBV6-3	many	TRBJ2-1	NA	CASSSGLEQFF	TGTGCCAGCAGTTCGGGACTCGAGCAGTTCTTC
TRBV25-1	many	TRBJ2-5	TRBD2	CASSDSPASGRKTQYF	TGTGCCAGCAGTGACTCGCCGGCTAGCGGACGGAAGACCCAGTACTTC
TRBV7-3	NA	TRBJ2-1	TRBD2	CASSRTSLDEQFF	TGTGCCAGCAGCCGGACTAGTCTAGATGAGCAGTTCTTC
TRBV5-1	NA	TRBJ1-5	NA	CASSLGSGGDQPQHF	TGCGCCAGCAGCTTGGGGTCCGGAGGGGATCAGCCCCAGCATTTT
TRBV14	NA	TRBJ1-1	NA	CASSQDFGRAEAFF	TGTGCCAGCAGCCAAGATTTTGGACGGGCTGAAGCTTTCTTT
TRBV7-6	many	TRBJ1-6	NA	CASSLAAGVSSYNSPLHF	TGTGCCAGCAGCTTAGCAGCCGGCGTAAGCTCCTATAATTCACCCCTCCACTTT
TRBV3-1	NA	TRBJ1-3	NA	CASSHSGRGNTIYF	TGTGCCAGCAGCCATTCAGGGAGAGGAAACACCATATATTTT
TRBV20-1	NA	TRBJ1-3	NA	CSARVKTAPGNTIYF	TGCAGTGCTAGAGTGAAGACAGCGCCTGGAAACACCATATATTTT
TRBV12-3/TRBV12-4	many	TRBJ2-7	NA	CASSPQNSYEQYF	TGTGCCAGCAGTCCTCAGAACTCCTACGAGCAGTACTTC
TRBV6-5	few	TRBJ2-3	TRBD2	CASSQPRAGGLTDTQYF	TGTGCCAGCAGCCAGCCTAGGGCGGGGGGACTCACAGATACGCAGTATTTT